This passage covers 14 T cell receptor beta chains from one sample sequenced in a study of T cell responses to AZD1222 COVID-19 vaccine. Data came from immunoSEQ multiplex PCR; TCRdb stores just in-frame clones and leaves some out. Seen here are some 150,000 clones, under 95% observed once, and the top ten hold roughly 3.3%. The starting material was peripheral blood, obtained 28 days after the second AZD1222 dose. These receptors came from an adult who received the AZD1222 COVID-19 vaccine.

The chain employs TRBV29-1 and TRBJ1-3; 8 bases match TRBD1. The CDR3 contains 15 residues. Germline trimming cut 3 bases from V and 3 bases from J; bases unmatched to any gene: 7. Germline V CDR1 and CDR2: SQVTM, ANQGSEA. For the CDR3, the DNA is TGCAGCGTTGACACGGGACAGGATTTTGGAAACACCATATATTTT. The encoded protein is CSVDTGQDFGNTIYF.

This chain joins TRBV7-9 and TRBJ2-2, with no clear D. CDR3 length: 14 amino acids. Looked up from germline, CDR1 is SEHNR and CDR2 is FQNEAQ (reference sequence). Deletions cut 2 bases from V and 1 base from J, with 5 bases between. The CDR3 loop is CASSLNGNTGELFF. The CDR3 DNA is TGTGCCAGCAGCTTAAACGGGAACACCGGGGAGCTGTTTTTT.

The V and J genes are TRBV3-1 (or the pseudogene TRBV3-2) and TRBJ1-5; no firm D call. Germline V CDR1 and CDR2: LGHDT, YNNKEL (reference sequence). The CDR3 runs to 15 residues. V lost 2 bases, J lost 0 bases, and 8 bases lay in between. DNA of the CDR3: TGTGCCAGCAGCCAACGTAGGAATAGCAATCAGCCCCAGCATTTT. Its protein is CASSQRRNSNQPQHF.

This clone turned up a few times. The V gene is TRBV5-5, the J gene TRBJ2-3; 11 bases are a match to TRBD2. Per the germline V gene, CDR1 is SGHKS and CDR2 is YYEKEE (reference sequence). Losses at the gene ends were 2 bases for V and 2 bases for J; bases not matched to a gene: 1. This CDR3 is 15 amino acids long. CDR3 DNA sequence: TGTGCCAGCAGCTTACTAGCGGGGGTCACAGATACGCAGTATTTT. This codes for CASSLLAGVTDTQYF.

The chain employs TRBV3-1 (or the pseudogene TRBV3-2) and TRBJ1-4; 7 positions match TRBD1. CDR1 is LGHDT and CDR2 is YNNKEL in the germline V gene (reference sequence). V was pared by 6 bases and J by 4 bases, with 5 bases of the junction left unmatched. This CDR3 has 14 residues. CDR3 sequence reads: CASRKQGINEKLFF. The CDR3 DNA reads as TGTGCCAGCAGAAAACAGGGGATTAATGAAAAACTGTTTTTT.

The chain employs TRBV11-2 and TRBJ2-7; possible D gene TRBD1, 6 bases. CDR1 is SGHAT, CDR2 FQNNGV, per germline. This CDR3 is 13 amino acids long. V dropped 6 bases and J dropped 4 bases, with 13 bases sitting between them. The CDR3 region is CASRGTTGYEQYF. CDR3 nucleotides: TGTGCCAGCAGGGGGACCACAGGGTACGAGCAGTACTTC.

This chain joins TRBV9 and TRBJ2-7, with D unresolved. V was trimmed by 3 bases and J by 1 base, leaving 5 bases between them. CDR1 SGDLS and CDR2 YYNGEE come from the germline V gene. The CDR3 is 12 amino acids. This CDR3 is CASSDQSYEQYF. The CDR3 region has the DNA TGTGCCAGCAGCGATCAATCCTACGAGCAGTACTTC.

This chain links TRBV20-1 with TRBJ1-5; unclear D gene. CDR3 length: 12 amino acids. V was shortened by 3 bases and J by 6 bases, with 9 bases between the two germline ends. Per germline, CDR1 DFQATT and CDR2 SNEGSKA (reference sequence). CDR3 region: CSASGSGQPQHF. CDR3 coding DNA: TGCAGTGCTAGTGGCTCGGGTCAGCCCCAGCATTTT.

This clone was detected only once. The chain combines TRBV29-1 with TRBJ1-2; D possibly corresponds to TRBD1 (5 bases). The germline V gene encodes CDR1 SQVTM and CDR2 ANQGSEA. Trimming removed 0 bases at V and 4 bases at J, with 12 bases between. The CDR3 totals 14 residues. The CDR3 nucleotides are TGCAGCGTTGAAGATAGGGGCTTGATCTATGGCTACACCTTC. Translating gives CSVEDRGLIYGYTF.

DNA for the CDR3: TGTGCCATCAGTGCCCCTGGACCGTACTCTGGAAACACCATATATTTT. Translating gives CAISAPGPYSGNTIYF. The chain carries TRBV10-3 and TRBJ1-3, with D hard to call. There are 16 residues in the CDR3. Germline V gives CDR1 ENHRY, CDR2 SYGVKD. Trimming left V 4 bases short and J 0 bases short, with 13 bases between.

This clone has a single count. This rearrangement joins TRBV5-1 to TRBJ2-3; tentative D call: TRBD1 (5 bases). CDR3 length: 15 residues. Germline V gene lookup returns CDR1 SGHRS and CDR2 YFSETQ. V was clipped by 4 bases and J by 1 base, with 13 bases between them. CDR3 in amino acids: CASSPADRRTDTQYF. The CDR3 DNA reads TGCGCCAGCAGCCCGGCCGACAGACGCACAGATACGCAGTATTTT.

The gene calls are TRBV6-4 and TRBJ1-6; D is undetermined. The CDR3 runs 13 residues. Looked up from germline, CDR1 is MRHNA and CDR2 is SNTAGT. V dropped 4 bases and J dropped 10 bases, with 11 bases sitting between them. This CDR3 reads CASSVQPRSPLHF. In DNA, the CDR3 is TGTGCCAGCAGTGTACAGCCCAGGTCACCCCTCCACTTT.

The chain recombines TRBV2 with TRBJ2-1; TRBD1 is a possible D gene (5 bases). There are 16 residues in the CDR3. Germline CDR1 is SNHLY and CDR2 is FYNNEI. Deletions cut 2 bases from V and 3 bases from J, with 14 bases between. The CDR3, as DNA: TGTGCCAGCAGTGAAATGGGCCTGGGGCTCTACAATGAGCAGTTCTTC. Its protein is CASSEMGLGLYNEQFF.

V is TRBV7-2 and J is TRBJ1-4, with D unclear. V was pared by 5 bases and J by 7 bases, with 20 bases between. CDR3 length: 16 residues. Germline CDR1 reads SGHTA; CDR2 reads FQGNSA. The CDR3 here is CASSPGVPRAGEKLFF. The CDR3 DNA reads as TGTGCCAGCAGCCCAGGCGTCCCTCGGGCAGGTGAAAAACTGTTTTTT.